The present T cell receptor beta chain was sequenced within a study of CD8+CD57+ T cells in acquired aplastic anemia. Germline CDR1 is WSHSY and CDR2 is SAAADI. V was shortened by 2 bases and J by 8 bases, with 9 bases between the two germline ends. CDR3 size: 12 residues. Genomic DNA constituted the template upon which TCR beta VDJ and CDR3 profiling was performed. TCRdb itself ran the reads through MiXCR, one entry per CDR3 protein. Among around 430,000 distinct CDR3 sequences listed, approximately 32% were seen once. Sequencing was done on patients that had shown CD8+CD57+ cell expansion by flow cytometry.

The receptor's source is a human donor with aplastic anemia. The sequencing input was sorted CD4+, CD8+, or CD8+CD57+ T cells (not recorded which) from PBMCs. This sequence joins TRBV10-2 and TRBJ1-2, with a possible D match to TRBD1 (6 bases). The CDR3 nucleotides read TGCGCCAGCAGTGAGCCTACAGGGGGCTACACCTTC. This gives the protein CASSEPTGGYTF.